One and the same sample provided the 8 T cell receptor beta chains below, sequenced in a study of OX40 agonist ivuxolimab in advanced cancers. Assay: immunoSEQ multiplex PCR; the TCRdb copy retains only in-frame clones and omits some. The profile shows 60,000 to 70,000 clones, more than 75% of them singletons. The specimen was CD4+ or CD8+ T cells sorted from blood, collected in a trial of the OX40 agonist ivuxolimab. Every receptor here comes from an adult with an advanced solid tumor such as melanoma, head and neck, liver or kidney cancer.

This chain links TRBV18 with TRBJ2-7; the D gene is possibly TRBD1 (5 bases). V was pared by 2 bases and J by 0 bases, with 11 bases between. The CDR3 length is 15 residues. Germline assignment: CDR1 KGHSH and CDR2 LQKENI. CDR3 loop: CASSPDSSSSYEQYF. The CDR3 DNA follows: TGTGCCAGCTCACCAGACAGTTCGAGCTCCTACGAGCAGTACTTC.

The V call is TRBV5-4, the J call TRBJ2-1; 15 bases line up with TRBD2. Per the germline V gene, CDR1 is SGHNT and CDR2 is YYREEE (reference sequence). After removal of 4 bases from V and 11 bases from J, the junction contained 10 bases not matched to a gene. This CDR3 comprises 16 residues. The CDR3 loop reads CASSLGLAGGTFKQFF. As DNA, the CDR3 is TGTGCCAGCAGCCTAGGACTAGCGGGGGGGACATTTAAGCAGTTCTTC. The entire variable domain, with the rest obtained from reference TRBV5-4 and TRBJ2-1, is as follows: ETGVTQSPTHLIKTRGQQVTLRCSSQSGHNTVSWYQQALGQGPQFIFQYYREEENGRGNFPPRFSGLQFPNYSSELNVNALELDDSALYLCASSLGLAGGTFKQFFGPGTRLTVL.

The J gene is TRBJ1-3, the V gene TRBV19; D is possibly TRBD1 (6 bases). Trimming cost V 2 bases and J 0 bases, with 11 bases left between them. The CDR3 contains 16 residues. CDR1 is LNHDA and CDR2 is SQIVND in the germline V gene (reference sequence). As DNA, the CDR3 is TGTGCCAGTAGTATATCTCAGGGGAGCTCTGGAAACACCATATATTTT. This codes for CASSISQGSSGNTIYF.

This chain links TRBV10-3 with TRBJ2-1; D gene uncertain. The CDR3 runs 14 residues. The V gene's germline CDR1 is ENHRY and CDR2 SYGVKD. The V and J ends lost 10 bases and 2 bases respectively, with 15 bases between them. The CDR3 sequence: CATQGPYTYNEQFF. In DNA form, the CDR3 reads TGTGCCACGCAAGGGCCTTATACCTACAATGAGCAGTTCTTC.

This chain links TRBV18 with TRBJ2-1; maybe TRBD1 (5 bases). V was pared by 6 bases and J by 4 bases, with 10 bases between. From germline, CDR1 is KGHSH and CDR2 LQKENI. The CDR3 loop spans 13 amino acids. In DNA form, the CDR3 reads TGTGCCAGCTCGCCCGACAGTTACAATGAGCAGTTCTTC. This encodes CASSPDSYNEQFF.

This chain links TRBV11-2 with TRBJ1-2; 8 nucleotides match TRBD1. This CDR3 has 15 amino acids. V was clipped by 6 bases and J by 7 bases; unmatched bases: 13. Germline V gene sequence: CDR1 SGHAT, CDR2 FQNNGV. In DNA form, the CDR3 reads TGTGCCAGCAGTTTTTCCGACAGGGGAACTGCTGGCTACACCTTC. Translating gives CASSFSDRGTAGYTF.

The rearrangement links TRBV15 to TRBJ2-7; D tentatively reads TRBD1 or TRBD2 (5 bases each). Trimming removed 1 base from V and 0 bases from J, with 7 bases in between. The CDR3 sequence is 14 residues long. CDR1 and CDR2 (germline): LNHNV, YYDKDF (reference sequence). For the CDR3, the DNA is TGTGCCACCAGCAGAGGGGGGAGCTCCTACGAGCAGTACTTC. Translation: CATSRGGSSYEQYF.

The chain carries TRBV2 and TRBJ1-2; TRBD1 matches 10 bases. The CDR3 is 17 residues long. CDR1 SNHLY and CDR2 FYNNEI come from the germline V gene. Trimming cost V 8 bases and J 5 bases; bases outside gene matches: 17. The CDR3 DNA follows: TGTGCCAGCCGAAGACGGGACAGGGGAGGTTTTTCTTATGGCTACACCTTC. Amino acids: CASRRRDRGGFSYGYTF.